This T cell receptor beta chain comes out of a study of blood T cells in healthy people across ages. Study findings and constraints: The fall in TCR beta diversity per million T cells was roughly linear with age. Compared with aged donors, long-lived donors showed fewer expanded clones, suggesting selection.

Total RNA amounts of at least 6 micrograms were extracted per sample. Details on this clonotype: Its cognate antigen is unknown. This clone may be a read error of a much larger clone one base away.

Germline values: CDR1 SQVTM, CDR2 ANQGSEA. The CDR3 is made up of 15 amino acids. The use of a sample-barcoded 5' primer and a J-beta primer mix characterized a second PCR of about 7 to 12 cycles. Researchers report that a template-switch adaptor with 12 random nucleotides tagged each cDNA molecule. TCRdb re-called the 5' RACE reads through MiXCR, storing one row per CDR3 protein. Of roughly 700,000 distinct CDR3 sequences listed, more than 40% are singletons. V is TRBV29-1 and J is TRBJ2-5, with 8 bases lining up with TRBD2. This TCR derives from a woman aged 55-75 years in good health. The sequenced material came from blood. Written as DNA, the CDR3 is TGCGGCGTTGAAGACCCTCACGGGAGGGGAGAGACCCAGTACTTC. Protein product: CGVEDPHGRGETQYF.